This passage covers 22 T cell receptor beta chains from one sample sequenced in a study of cytomegalovirus exposure and HLA in healthy donors. PCR involved 60 Vbeta and 13 Jbeta primers. Profiled with immunoSEQ multiplex PCR; TCRdb holds only in-frame clones, not every one. This table holds about 87,000 clones, 70% to 85% found once. The source material was PBMCs. The origin of the receptors is a man under 40 in good health and CMV-seropositive.

The chain combines TRBV2 with TRBJ2-3; TRBD1 agrees at 8 bases. This CDR3 is 13 amino acids long. Germline CDR1 SNHLY, CDR2 FYNNEI. V shed 7 bases and J 4 bases; nucleotides not matched to a gene: 4. Written as DNA, the CDR3 is TGTGCCAGCAAAGGGACAGGTGCAGATACGCAGTATTTT. Its protein product is CASKGTGADTQYF.

The genes are TRBV30 and TRBJ2-7, with 8 bases fitting TRBD2. The J segment lost 7 bases and the V segment lost 4 bases, leaving 12 bases of the junction unmatched. Germline V CDR1 and CDR2: GTSNPN, SVGIG (reference sequence). CDR3 length: 14 residues. CDR3 in amino acids: CAWTREGLLGEQYF. CDR3 bases: TGTGCCTGGACCCGGGAGGGCCTTTTGGGGGAGCAGTACTTC.

V is TRBV2 and J is TRBJ1-5; D uncertain. The V and J ends lost 1 base and 11 bases respectively, with 6 bases between them. The CDR3 has 11 residues. Germline CDR1 SNHLY, CDR2 FYNNEI. CDR3 nucleotides: TGTGCCAGCAGTGAAGGAGGGACCCAGCATTTT. This sequence encodes CASSEGGTQHF.

This clone was counted once. The chain couples TRBV5-8 to TRBJ2-7, with D perhaps matching TRBD1 (5 bases). CDR3 size: 14 residues. Trimming cost V 4 bases and J 1 base, with 12 bases left between them. CDR1 and CDR2 from the germline V gene are SGHTS and YDEGEE. CDR3 sequence reads: CASSPRVESYEQYF. In nucleotides, the CDR3 is TGTGCCAGCAGCCCCAGGGTAGAATCCTACGAGCAGTACTTC.

The rearrangement links TRBV28 to TRBJ1-3; D gene unclear. The CDR3 contains 15 residues. Germline CDR1 MDHEN, CDR2 SYDVKM. V dropped 2 bases and J dropped 2 bases, with 10 bases sitting between them. CDR3 coding DNA: TGTGCCAGCAGTTTAGTTTCGGGGACTGGAAACACCATATATTTT. Protein product: CASSLVSGTGNTIYF.

This clone turned up a few times. This sequence joins TRBV2 and TRBJ1-2; D remains ambiguous. Trimming removed 0 bases from V and 4 bases from J, with 6 bases in between. Germline CDR1 reads SNHLY; CDR2 reads FYNNEI. CDR3 length: 13 amino acids. In DNA form, the CDR3 reads TGTGCCAGCAGTGAAGCAGCAGGCTATGGCTACACCTTC. Translation gives CASSEAAGYGYTF.

This clone has a single count. This rearrangement joins TRBV19 to TRBJ2-1, with D perhaps TRBD1 (6 bases). Germline V lookup: CDR1 LNHDA, CDR2 SQIVND (reference sequence). The V end lost 6 bases, the J end lost 10 bases, and 16 bases lay between the germline ends. The CDR3 covers 13 residues. The DNA for the CDR3 is TGTGCCAGTAGCCCTACAGGGTATGAGGAGCAGTTCTTC. It codes for CASSPTGYEEQFF.

The gene calls are TRBV13 and TRBJ2-1; TRBD2 matches at 15 bases. J gave up 0 bases and V 4 bases, and 1 base lay outside the gene matches. Germline lookup yields CDR1 PRHDT and CDR2 FYEKMQ (reference sequence). The length of the CDR3 is 17 residues. This CDR3 reads CASSSGLAGGSYNEQFF. The CDR3 DNA is TGTGCCAGCAGCTCGGGACTAGCGGGGGGCTCCTACAATGAGCAGTTCTTC.

This chain joins TRBV5-5 and TRBJ1-6; possibly TRBD1 for D (5 bases). From germline, CDR1 is SGHKS and CDR2 YYEKEE (reference sequence). This CDR3 has 16 amino acids. V was shortened by 2 bases and J by 7 bases, with 16 bases between the two germline ends. CDR3 residues: CASSLQDGVPNSPLHF. Here the CDR3 DNA reads TGTGCCAGCAGCTTACAGGACGGAGTCCCGAATTCACCCCTCCACTTT.

The rearrangement joins TRBV30 to TRBJ1-4; 7 nucleotides match TRBD1. This CDR3 has 16 residues. With V trimmed by 4 bases and J by 8 bases, 16 bases remained unmatched. Germline CDR1 and CDR2: GTSNPN and SVGIG (reference sequence). CDR3 coding DNA: TGTGCCTGGACCTCCCCTGAGAGACAGGGAGGAGAAAAACTGTTTTTT. It specifies CAWTSPERQGGEKLFF.

The J gene is TRBJ1-4, the V gene TRBV9, with a possible D match to TRBD1 (5 bases). In germline, CDR1 is SGDLS, CDR2 YYNGEE. V was clipped by 0 bases and J by 8 bases, with 11 bases between them. This CDR3 region has 14 residues. The CDR3 sequence: CASSVEQDSEKLFF. In DNA, the CDR3 is TGTGCCAGCAGCGTAGAACAGGATAGCGAAAAACTGTTTTTT.

Many counts were recorded for this clone. The chain has TRBV28 and TRBJ1-5; 9 positions agree with TRBD1. Germline CDR1 reads MDHEN; CDR2 reads SYDVKM. This CDR3 region has 17 residues. V lost 3 bases, J lost 3 bases, and 9 bases stayed unmatched. The CDR3 region is CASSFNTGQGLNQPQHF. CDR3 nucleotides: TGTGCCAGCAGTTTCAATACGGGACAGGGCCTCAATCAGCCCCAGCATTTT.

The chain couples TRBV29-1 to TRBJ2-7; TRBD2 agrees at 11 bases. The CDR3 totals 14 residues. From germline, CDR1 is SQVTM and CDR2 ANQGSEA. Trimming removed 6 bases from V and 7 bases from J; junction bases left unmatched: 11. CDR3 residues: CSVDGLAGSREQYF. The CDR3 DNA is TGCAGCGTCGACGGACTAGCGGGTTCTCGAGAGCAGTACTTC.

This sequence joins TRBV28 and TRBJ1-5; D is perhaps TRBD1 (5 bases). The V gene's germline CDR1 is MDHEN and CDR2 SYDVKM. Trimming pared 6 bases from V and 5 bases from J, leaving 17 bases between. The CDR3 has 15 amino acids. CDR3 sequence: CASSPPGGGYQPQHF. The CDR3 bases are TGTGCCAGCAGCCCCCCGGGGGGAGGGTATCAGCCCCAGCATTTT.

The chain links TRBV11-2 to TRBJ1-2; 11 nucleotides match TRBD1. Germline V gene sequence: CDR1 SGHAT, CDR2 FQNNGV. The CDR3 is made up of 15 amino acids. Trimming at V came to 5 bases and at J to 1 base, leaving 3 bases not matched to a gene. In nucleotides, the CDR3 is TGTGCCAGCAGCCCCGGGACAGGGGGTAACTATGGCTACACCTTC. Its translation is CASSPGTGGNYGYTF. Full variable domain (outside the CDR3, taken from reference TRBV11-2 and TRBJ1-2): EAGVAQSPRYKIIEKRQSVAFWCNPISGHATLYWYQQILGQGPKLLIQFQNNGVVDDSQLPKDRFSAERLKGVDSTLKIQPAKLEDSAVYLCASSPGTGGNYGYTFGSGTRLTVV.

This clone was detected only a few times. The chain joins TRBV9 to TRBJ2-7, with a weak D call TRBD2 (6 bases). V gave up 0 bases and J gave up 7 bases, with 14 bases separating them. The germline V gene has CDR1 SGDLS and CDR2 YYNGEE. This CDR3 contains 14 residues. DNA of the CDR3: TGTGCCAGCAGCGTAGGGGGGACTCTGGATGAGCAGTACTTC. Translated, it gives CASSVGGTLDEQYF.

The rearrangement joins TRBV28 to TRBJ2-7; no firm D call. Germline V gene lookup returns CDR1 MDHEN and CDR2 SYDVKM. This CDR3 comprises 12 residues. V lost 2 bases and J 4 bases, leaving 6 bases between the germline ends. CDR3 region: CASSLLGYEQYF. The CDR3 bases are TGTGCCAGCAGTTTACTAGGATACGAGCAGTACTTC.

V gene TRBV6-6 combines with J gene TRBJ2-7, with 9 bases aligning to TRBD1. CDR1 MNHNY and CDR2 SVGAGI come from the germline V gene (reference sequence). CDR3 length equals 14 residues. V lost 0 bases and J lost 5; bases outside the gene matches: 2. CDR3 sequence reads: CASSYSGQGHEQYF. The CDR3 DNA sequence: TGTGCCAGCAGTTACTCGGGACAGGGACACGAGCAGTACTTC.

The chain uses TRBV7-2 and TRBJ2-7, with D perhaps TRBD1 (5 bases). Germline V gives CDR1 SGHTA, CDR2 FQGNSA. The CDR3 loop spans 15 amino acids. Trimming stripped 0 bases from V and 7 bases from J, with 16 bases between. The CDR3 bases are TGTGCCAGCAGCTTAGCGACGACAGCCATCGGGGAGCAGTACTTC. Its protein product is CASSLATTAIGEQYF. Complete variable domain (other parts from reference TRBV7-2 and TRBJ2-7): GAGVSQSPSNKVTEKGKDVELRCDPISGHTALYWYRQSLGQGLEFLIYFQGNSAPDKSGLPSDRFSAERTGGSVSTLTIQRTQQEDSAVYLCASSLATTAIGEQYFGPGTRLTVT.

This rearrangement joins TRBV4-2 to TRBJ1-4; tentative D call: TRBD1 (5 bases). CDR1 and CDR2 from the germline V gene are LGHNA and YNFKEQ. This CDR3 is 13 amino acids long. Trimming cost V 4 bases and J 8 bases, with 11 bases left between them. The CDR3 protein is CASSPQEGEKLFF. The CDR3 nucleotides are TGTGCCAGCAGCCCCCAGGAGGGGGAAAAACTGTTTTTT.

This clone was picked up a small number of times. This rearrangement joins TRBV27 to TRBJ1-2; D perhaps matches TRBD1 (5 bases). The CDR3 length is 13 residues. Trimming left V 5 bases short and J 8 bases short, with 15 bases between. Germline CDR1 and CDR2: MNHEY and SMNVEV (reference sequence). CDR3 nucleotides: TGTGCCAGCAGTCCGCCAGGGCGGGGAGGCTACACCTTC. Amino acid sequence: CASSPPGRGGYTF.

The rearrangement uses TRBV27 and TRBJ2-1; 8 positions agree with TRBD2. Germline CDR1 and CDR2: MNHEY and SMNVEV (reference sequence). This CDR3 spans 15 amino acids. The V gene end was trimmed by 5 bases and the J gene end by 0 bases; junction bases not matched to a gene: 3. The CDR3 DNA sequence: TGTGCCAGCAGTATTAGCGGGAACTCCTACAATGAGCAGTTCTTC. This translates into CASSISGNSYNEQFF.